This is a list of T cell receptor beta chains from one sample in a study of CD8 T cells in ankylosing spondylitis. TCRdb recomputed calls from the 5' RACE reads with MiXCR, one row per CDR3 protein. The sample carries around 490,000 distinct CDR3 sequences, roughly 5.2% recorded once. Sample: blood, either unsorted or a sorted T cell fraction (not recorded which). These TCRs come from a male donor with ankylosing spondylitis. Both conserved end residues are part of each CDR3. The D gene is left open where the match is weak. Clone size is shown for a subset of rows, as once, few, many or a class of expanded clone.

V	J	size	D	DNA	CDR3
TRBV6-5	TRBJ2-3	many	-	TGTGCCAGCAGTTACTCGGGTGGTAGCGGAATTACAGATACGCAGTATTTT	CASSYSGGSGITDTQYF
TRBV6-4	TRBJ2-5	few	-	TGTGCCAGCCACGAAATCCCCCGGACCGGCCAGTACTTC	CASHEIPRTGQYF
TRBV20-1	TRBJ1-3	-	-	TGCAGTGCTAGAATTAGAAACACCATATATTTT	CSARIRNTIYF
TRBV27	TRBJ1-2	-	TRBD1	TGTGCCAGCAGTTCTCGGGCAGGGGGGGACTATGGCTACACCTTC	CASSSRAGGDYGYTF
TRBV9	TRBJ2-1	-	-	TGTGCCAGCAGCGTAGGGGGAAGTGAGCAGTTCTTC	CASSVGGSEQFF
TRBV24-1	TRBJ2-1	few	TRBD2	TGTGCCACCAGTGATTCCGGGACTAGCGTGCACAATGAGCAGTTCTTC	CATSDSGTSVHNEQFF
TRBV5-1	TRBJ2-6	many	-	TGCGCCAGCAGGTTAAACGCAATCCTTTACTCTGGGGCCAACGTCCTGACTTTC	CASRLNAILYSGANVLTF
TRBV6-2/TRBV6-3	TRBJ2-1	many	TRBD1	TGTGCCAGCAGAGGGGGCGTCGGTCGCTCCTACAATGAGCAGTTCTTC	CASRGGVGRSYNEQFF
TRBV2	TRBJ2-7	many	-	TGTGCCAGCAGTGAAGCGGAGACGGGACCCTACGAGCAGTACTTC	CASSEAETGPYEQYF
TRBV27	TRBJ1-5	many	TRBD1	TGTGCCAGCAGTGAAACAGGGGGGAATCAGCCCCAGCATTTT	CASSETGGNQPQHF
TRBV28	TRBJ2-6	-	TRBD1	TGTGCCAGCAGTTTACCGGGACAGGGGGCGTCTGGGGCCAACGTCCTGACTTTC	CASSLPGQGASGANVLTF
TRBV20-1	TRBJ1-2	many	-	TGCAGTGCTACTCATCGAGGGCGCGGACAGACTACTTATCGCTACACCTTC	CSATHRGRGQTTYRYTF
TRBV7-2	TRBJ1-5	many	-	TGTGCCAGCAGCTTACGGTTACAGCAGCCCCAGCATTTT	CASSLRLQQPQHF
TRBV7-9	TRBJ2-1	many	TRBD1	TGTGCCAGCAGGGGGACAGCCGAGCAGTTCTTC	CASRGTAEQFF
TRBV20-1	TRBJ2-7	many	TRBD1	TGCAGTGCTAGTGTGGGGACAGGGCTGTACGAGCAGTACTTC	CSASVGTGLYEQYF
TRBV18	TRBJ2-1	many	TRBD2	TGTGCCAGCTCACCACTTAGCGGGGGGGCCCTCTTC	CASSPLSGGALF
TRBV7-2	TRBJ1-2	many	-	TGTGCCAGCAGCTCCTGGACCTCTAACTATGGCTACACCTTC	CASSSWTSNYGYTF
TRBV6-1	TRBJ1-5	-	-	TGTGCCAGCAGAGACGGCACGAATCAGCCCCAGCATTTT	CASRDGTNQPQHF
TRBV10-3	TRBJ1-1	many	-	TGTGCCATCAGTGAGTCAGGGGTAGTTAACACTGAAGCTTTCTTT	CAISESGVVNTEAFF
TRBV18	TRBJ2-7	few	TRBD1	TGTGCCAGCTCACCTTTTGGGACAGGGGCCTACGAGCAGTACTTC	CASSPFGTGAYEQYF
TRBV20-1	TRBJ1-4	many	-	TGCAGTGCTAGTTCCCAGATCGGTGAAAAACTGTTTTTT	CSASSQIGEKLFF
TRBV5-1	TRBJ2-1	few	TRBD1	TGCGCCAGCAAGAGGGCCGGAGTAACAGGGGGCAGGTACAATGAGCAGTTCTTC	CASKRAGVTGGRYNEQFF
TRBV24-1	TRBJ1-2	few	-	TGTGCCACCAGTGATTCAGGGTTTGGCTACACCTTC	CATSDSGFGYTF
TRBV5-1	TRBJ1-2	many	-	TGCGCCAGCAGCTTGAGACGCGGAGTCGCCACCTTC	CASSLRRGVATF
TRBV7-3	TRBJ2-1	many	TRBD2	TGTGCCAGCAGCTTAAGTACGGGGGGGTTGCGACACAATGAGCAGTTCTTC	CASSLSTGGLRHNEQFF
TRBV7-9	TRBJ1-1	many	-	TGTGCCAGCAGCTTAGAGAGCACTGAAGCTTTCTTT	CASSLESTEAFF
TRBV29-1	TRBJ2-1	many	TRBD2	TGCAGCGGTATAGCGGGGGACACCTACAATGAGCAGTTCTTC	CSGIAGDTYNEQFF
TRBV9	TRBJ2-2	many	-	TGTGCCAGCAGCGTGACCGGGACACCTAACACCGGGGAGCTGTTTTTT	CASSVTGTPNTGELFF
TRBV20-1	TRBJ2-1	many	TRBD2	TGCAGTGCTAGCCCTAGCGGGGGAGTTTACAATGAGCAGTTCTTC	CSASPSGGVYNEQFF
TRBV2	TRBJ1-1	-	-	TGTGCCAGCAGTGGGTCGGGTTACACTGAAGCTTTCTTT	CASSGSGYTEAFF
TRBV7-9	TRBJ2-5	many	-	TGTGCCGTGGATCGGGAGACCCAGTACTTC	CAVDRETQYF
TRBV7-2	TRBJ2-7	many	-	TGTGCCAGCAGCTTAGGGGTAGGGTATGAGCAGTACTTC	CASSLGVGYEQYF
TRBV12-3/TRBV12-4	TRBJ2-2	-	-	TGTGCCAGCAGTCCCCTCCCCCAGGGCACCGGGGAGCTGTTTTTT	CASSPLPQGTGELFF
TRBV4-3	TRBJ2-5	many	-	TGCGCCAGCAGCCAAGCTTACGCCAGGAGGGAGACCCAGTACTTC	CASSQAYARRETQYF
TRBV5-1	TRBJ1-6	few	-	TGCGCCAGCAAAGAAGATAATTCACCCCTCCACTTT	CASKEDNSPLHF
TRBV24-1	TRBJ2-7	many	TRBD1	TGTGCCACCAGTGACCCCGGGACAGGGATATACGAGCAGTACTTC	CATSDPGTGIYEQYF
TRBV4-3	TRBJ2-1	once	-	TGCGCCAGCAGCCAAGTTCGTGGGAGTGGGCCCTACAATGAGCAGTTCTTC	CASSQVRGSGPYNEQFF
TRBV20-1	TRBJ1-2	many	-	TGCAGTGCTAGAGCTCGAGTCGACTACACCTTC	CSARARVDYTF
TRBV5-1	TRBJ2-1	many	TRBD2	TGCGCCAGCAGCTTGGTGCCTAGCGGGGCCAATGAGCAGTTCTTC	CASSLVPSGANEQFF
TRBV12-3/TRBV12-4	TRBJ1-1	many	-	TGTGCCAGCAGTTCTCTAGACCAGGAAGGCACTGAAGCTTTCTTT	CASSSLDQEGTEAFF